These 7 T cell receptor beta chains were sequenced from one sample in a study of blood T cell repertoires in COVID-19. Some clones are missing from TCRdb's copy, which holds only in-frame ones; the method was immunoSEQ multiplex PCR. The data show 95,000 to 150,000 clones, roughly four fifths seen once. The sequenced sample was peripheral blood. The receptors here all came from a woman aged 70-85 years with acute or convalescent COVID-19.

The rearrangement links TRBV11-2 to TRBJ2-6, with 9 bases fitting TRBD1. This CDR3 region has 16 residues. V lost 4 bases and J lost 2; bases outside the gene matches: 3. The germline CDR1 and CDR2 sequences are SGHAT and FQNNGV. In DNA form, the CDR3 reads TGTGCCAGCAGCTGGAGGACAGGGGCTGGGGCCAACGTCCTGACTTTC. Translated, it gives CASSWRTGAGANVLTF.

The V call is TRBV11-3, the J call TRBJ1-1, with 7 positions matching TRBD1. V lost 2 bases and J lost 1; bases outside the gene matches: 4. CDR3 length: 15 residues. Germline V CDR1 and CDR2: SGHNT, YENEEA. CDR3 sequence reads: CASSLRGRQNTEAFF. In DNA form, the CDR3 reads TGTGCCAGCAGCTTAAGGGGGCGTCAGAACACTGAAGCTTTCTTT.

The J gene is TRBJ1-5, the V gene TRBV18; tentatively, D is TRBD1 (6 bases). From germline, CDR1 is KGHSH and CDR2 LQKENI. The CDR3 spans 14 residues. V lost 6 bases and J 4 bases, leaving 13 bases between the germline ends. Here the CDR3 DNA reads TGTGCCAGCTCTATTAACAGGGTAAATCAGCCCCAGCATTTT. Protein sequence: CASSINRVNQPQHF. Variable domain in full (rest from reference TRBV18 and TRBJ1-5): NAGVMQNPRHLVRRRGQEARLRCSPMKGHSHVYWYRQLPEEGLKFMVYLQKENIIDESGMPKERFSAEFPKEGPSILRIQQVVRGDSAAYFCASSINRVNQPQHFGDGTRLSIL.

CDR3 DNA: TGTGCAAGTCGCTCGCCCTACAGTGGGTTTCCTAATGAAAAACTGTTTTTT. Protein product: CASRSPYSGFPNEKLFF. The chain has TRBV12-2 and TRBJ1-4; the D call TRBD1 from the table was never checked on the DNA. TRBV12-2 is a pseudogene. The CDR3 is 17 residues long.

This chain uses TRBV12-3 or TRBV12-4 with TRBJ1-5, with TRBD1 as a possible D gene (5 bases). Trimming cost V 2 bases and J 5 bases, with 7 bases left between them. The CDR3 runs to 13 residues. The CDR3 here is CASSLSGYQPQHF. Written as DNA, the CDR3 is TGTGCCAGCAGTTTATCAGGGTATCAGCCCCAGCATTTT.

This CDR3 reads CASSLGDGGNIQYF. CDR3 DNA: TGTGCCAGCAGCTTGGGGGATGGAGGGAACATTCAGTACTTC. The genes are TRBV5-5 and TRBJ2-4, with a weak D call TRBD2 (6 bases). The CDR3 totals 14 residues. Per the germline V gene, CDR1 is SGHKS and CDR2 is YYEKEE (reference sequence). Trimming pared 0 bases from V and 7 bases from J, leaving 11 bases between.

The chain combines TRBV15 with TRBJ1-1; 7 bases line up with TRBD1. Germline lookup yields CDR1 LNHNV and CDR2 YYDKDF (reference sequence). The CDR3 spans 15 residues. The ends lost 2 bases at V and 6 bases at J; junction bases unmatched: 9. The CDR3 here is CATSRNLDRDAEAFF. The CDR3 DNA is TGTGCCACCAGCAGAAACCTCGACAGGGATGCTGAAGCTTTCTTT.